Included here is one T cell receptor beta chain sequence, with context. Methods used by the authors: Amplification of reference gene primers was used by the study to estimate nucleated cell counts. Sequencing used immunoSEQ multiplex PCR; TCRdb keeps in-frame clones, though not all of them. D and trimming were read from the DNA, whereas the V and J calls and clone size are those reported in that table. Of around 130,000 clones listed, roughly 84% were seen once; the top ten hold about 1.5%. The sample is drawn from a study of blood T cell repertoires in COVID-19. Study summary: Spain, Italy and the United States supplied samples that represented acute and convalescent COVID-19. PBMCs, B-cell-depleted T cells, or T cells provided the cDNA or gDNA that made up the material.

Between the trimmed V and J ends, which lost 5 bases and 2 bases, there was a span of 9 bases. The CDR3 runs 13 residues. Per the germline V gene, CDR1 is SGHTA and CDR2 is FQGTGA. Source material: peripheral blood. The V and J genes are TRBV7-3 and TRBJ1-1; no clear D. The TCR was taken from a man in his 60s with acute or convalescent COVID-19. This CDR3 reads CASSRTQNTEAFF. In DNA form, the CDR3 reads TGTGCCAGCAGCAGAACACAAAACACTGAAGCTTTCTTT.